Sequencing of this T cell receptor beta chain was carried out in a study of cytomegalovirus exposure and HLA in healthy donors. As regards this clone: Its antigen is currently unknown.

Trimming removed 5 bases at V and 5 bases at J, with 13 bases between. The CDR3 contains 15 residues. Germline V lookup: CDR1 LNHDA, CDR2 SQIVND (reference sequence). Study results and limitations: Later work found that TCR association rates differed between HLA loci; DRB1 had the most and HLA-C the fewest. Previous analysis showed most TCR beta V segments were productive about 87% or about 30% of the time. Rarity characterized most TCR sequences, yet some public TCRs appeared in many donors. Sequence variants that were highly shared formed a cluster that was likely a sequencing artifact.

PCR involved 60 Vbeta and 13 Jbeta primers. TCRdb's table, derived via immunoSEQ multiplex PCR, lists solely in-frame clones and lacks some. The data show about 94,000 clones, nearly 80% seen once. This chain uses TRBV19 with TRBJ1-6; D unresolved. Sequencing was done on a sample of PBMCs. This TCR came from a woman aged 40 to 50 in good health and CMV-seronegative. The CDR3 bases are TGTGCCAGTAGTTGGATTGCGGCGCATAATTCACCCCTCCACTTT. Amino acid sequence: CASSWIAAHNSPLHF.